This T cell receptor beta chain is drawn from a study of blood T cell repertoires in COVID-19. As for the study in general: From the United States, Italy and Spain came samples of acute and convalescent COVID-19. PBMCs, B-cell-depleted T cells, or T cells provided the cDNA or gDNA that made up the material.

The ends were cut back, 4 bases at V and 8 bases at J, with 18 bases in the middle. Germline-derived CDR1 and CDR2 are MNHEY and SVGEGT. The CDR3 sequence is 15 residues long. In the original workflow: Scientists estimated how many nucleated cells there were by amplifying reference gene primers. The data were produced by immunoSEQ multiplex PCR, yet TCRdb's version contains in-frame clones alone and is incomplete. That table is the source of V, J and clone size, and D and trimming were worked out from the DNA. The sample records around 180,000 clones, around 85% being singletons. Seattle patients were enrolled during active infection and followed longitudinally.

The chain is built from TRBV6-2 or TRBV6-3 and TRBJ2-1; a possible D gene is TRBD2 (7 bases). The sequenced sample consisted of peripheral blood. The origin of this receptor is an elderly man with COVID-19, enrolled during active disease. The chain's CDR3 is CASSLGGARPDEQFF. The CDR3 DNA follows: TGTGCCAGCAGTTTAGGGGGGGCTCGCCCGGATGAGCAGTTCTTC.